Below are 5 T cell receptor beta chains sequenced from a single sample in a study of shared clonotypes between healthy human individuals (dated by TCRdb to 2019 to 2021). The library was produced with the immunoSEQ multiplex PCR assay. Not all clones reach the TCRdb copy of this immuneACCESS table, which keeps in-frame sequences only. Checked studies attribute under half of the gap to unresolved V genes and leave the rest unexplained. Present in this sample are 600,000 to 750,000 clones, around 72% of which were seen just once. The top ten clones comprise 1.8% of the sample. The sequenced sample was memory CD4+ T cells sorted from blood. What this sample's cell subset or site label stands for: CD45RA-negative fraction. The receptor set was obtained from a woman in her twenties or thirties in good health.

The J gene is TRBJ2-7, the V gene TRBV10-3; D uncertain. Deletions cut 3 bases from V and 1 base from J, with 10 bases between. The CDR3 has 14 amino acids. Germline-derived CDR1 and CDR2 are ENHRY and SYGVKD. This CDR3 reads CAISDRAKSYEQYF. Written as DNA, the CDR3 is TGTGCCATCAGTGACCGGGCGAAGTCCTACGAGCAGTACTTC.

The J gene is TRBJ1-2, the V gene TRBV19; weak D call: TRBD1 (5 bases). The CDR3 has 14 amino acids. V was trimmed by 9 bases and J by 5 bases, leaving 19 bases between them. Germline CDR1 LNHDA, CDR2 SQIVND (reference sequence). The CDR3 nucleotides read TGTGCCAGCCGGGGAGGGGCTTCTGTTTATGGCTACACCTTC. This codes for CASRGGASVYGYTF.

The chain links TRBV5-1 to TRBJ1-3; D unresolved. Per the germline V gene, CDR1 is SGHRS and CDR2 is YFSETQ. V shed 1 base and J shed 0 bases, with 8 bases lying between them. The CDR3 has 15 amino acids. CDR3 coding DNA: TGCGCCAGCAGCTTGAGCAGAGACTCTGGAAACACCATATATTTT. It specifies CASSLSRDSGNTIYF.

This clone was picked up a small number of times. V and J are TRBV19 and TRBJ1-5; D is unclear. Trimming shortened V by 9 bases and J by 3 bases, and 15 bases separated the two germline ends. Germline V gene data show CDR1 as LNHDA and CDR2 as SQIVND (reference sequence). The CDR3 consists of 14 residues. The CDR3, as DNA: TGTGCCAGCACCCGTCAGGAGATCAATCAGCCCCAGCATTTT. This gives the protein CASTRQEINQPQHF.

V usage is TRBV6-6 and J usage is TRBJ1-2, with D uncertain. The CDR3 contains 13 residues. Trimming stripped 5 bases from V and 3 bases from J, with 10 bases between. The germline V gene encodes CDR1 MNHNY and CDR2 SVGAGI (reference sequence). The CDR3 coding sequence is TGTGCCAGCAGTCTGGAGCCAGACTATGGCTACACCTTC. Translating gives CASSLEPDYGYTF.